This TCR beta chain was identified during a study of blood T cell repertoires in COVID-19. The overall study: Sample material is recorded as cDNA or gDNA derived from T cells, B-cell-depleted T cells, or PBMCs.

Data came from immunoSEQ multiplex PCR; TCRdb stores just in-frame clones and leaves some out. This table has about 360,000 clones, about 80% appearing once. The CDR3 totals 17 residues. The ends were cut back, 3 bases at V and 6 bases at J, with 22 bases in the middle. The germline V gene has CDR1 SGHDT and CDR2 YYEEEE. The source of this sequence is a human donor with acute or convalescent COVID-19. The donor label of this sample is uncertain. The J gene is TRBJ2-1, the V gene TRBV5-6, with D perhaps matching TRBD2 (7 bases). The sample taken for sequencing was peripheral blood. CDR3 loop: CASSSTPGGLAGNEQFF. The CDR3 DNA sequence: TGTGCCAGCAGCTCTACCCCCGGGGGGCTCGCAGGCAATGAGCAGTTCTTC.